Here is one TCR beta chain with its context. These data come from a study of blood T cell repertoires in COVID-19. About the research overall: The origin of the acute and convalescent COVID-19 samples was the United States, Italy and Spain. Nucleic acid was either cDNA or gDNA, and it came from T cells, B-cell-depleted T cells, or PBMCs.

Methods used by the authors: Estimation of nucleated cell counts relied on the amplification of reference gene primers. Here immunoSEQ multiplex PCR was the method, and the copy in TCRdb shows in-frame clones only, minus some. The DNA was the basis for D and trimming; V, J and clone size are from that table. The table includes around 310,000 clones, roughly 89% detected once. The CDR3 covers 13 residues. Between the trimmed V and J ends, which lost 3 bases and 5 bases, there was a span of 11 bases. Germline assignment: CDR1 MNHEY and CDR2 SMNVEV (reference sequence). Two consecutive negative NP/OP PCR tests, clearance, or resolved symptoms defined Cohort 3 recovery.

The chain combines TRBV27 with TRBJ2-7; perhaps TRBD1 as D (5 bases). The clonotype originates from a woman between 25 and 40 years old who had recovered from COVID-19. Sequencing was performed on PBMCs or T cells enriched from blood (not recorded which). Here the CDR3 DNA reads TGTGCCAGCAGTTTGATATGGGGCCACGAGCAGTACTTC. This codes for CASSLIWGHEQYF.